A single sample gave rise to the 9 T cell receptor beta chains below, sequenced in a study of T cell responses to AZD1222 COVID-19 vaccine. Profiling relied on immunoSEQ multiplex PCR, and the TCRdb table lists in-frame clones only, not all of them. The repertoire holds 130,000 or so clones, with about nine tenths as singletons. The sequencing here drew on peripheral blood, taken on day 0 of AZD1222 vaccination. Source of these receptors: an adult in good health.

The rearrangement uses TRBV29-1 and TRBJ2-6, with unresolved D. Per germline, CDR1 SQVTM and CDR2 ANQGSEA. CDR3 length: 17 amino acids. V lost 0 bases and J 4 bases, leaving 16 bases between the germline ends. Written as DNA, the CDR3 is TGCAGCGTTGAAGAAGGGTGGGAAGACCCCGGGGCCAACGTCCTGACTTTC. Translation gives CSVEEGWEDPGANVLTF.

V usage is TRBV3-1 (or the pseudogene TRBV3-2) and J usage is TRBJ2-2; TRBD1 matches 12 bases. The germline V gene encodes CDR1 LGHDT and CDR2 YNNKEL (reference sequence). V gave up 3 bases and J gave up 4 bases; unmatched junction bases: 9. The CDR3 is 18 amino acids. CDR3 bases: TGTGCCAGCAGCCATCTTGGGACAGGGGGCGCCGGCACCGGGGAGCTGTTTTTT. Translated, it gives CASSHLGTGGAGTGELFF.

CDR3 in amino acids: CASSRTGVPSGFTYEQYF. In DNA form, the CDR3 reads TGCGCCAGCAGCAGGACAGGGGTCCCTAGCGGCTTCACCTACGAGCAGTACTTC. This chain connects TRBV5-1 to TRBJ2-7; 9 nucleotides line up with TRBD1. The CDR3 has 18 amino acids. The V segment lost 4 bases and the J segment 2 bases; nucleotides outside the gene matches: 16. Germline V lookup: CDR1 SGHRS, CDR2 YFSETQ.

V gene TRBV10-1 combines with J gene TRBJ2-3, with D tentatively TRBD1 (6 bases). Germline CDR1 reads WNHNN; CDR2 reads SYGVQD (reference sequence). The ends were cut back, 5 bases at V and 6 bases at J, with 9 bases in the middle. The CDR3 runs 12 residues. The CDR3 loop is CASSPGADTQYF. The DNA of the CDR3 is TGCGCCAGCAGTCCAGGGGCCGATACGCAGTATTTT.

The chain uses TRBV27 and TRBJ2-1, with 8 bases aligning to TRBD2. The CDR3 totals 15 residues. V dropped 2 bases and J dropped 7; count of bases not matched to a gene: 7. Per the germline V gene, CDR1 is MNHEY and CDR2 is SMNVEV (reference sequence). The CDR3 here is CASSLRAGASNEQFF. The CDR3 coding sequence is TGTGCCAGCAGTTTAAGAGCGGGGGCTAGTAATGAGCAGTTCTTC.

This clone was found a few times. The V gene is TRBV10-3, the J gene TRBJ1-4; 7 bases line up with TRBD1. CDR3 length equals 16 residues. Germline assignment: CDR1 ENHRY and CDR2 SYGVKD. V shed 0 bases and J 10 bases; nucleotides not matched to a gene: 11. In nucleotides, the CDR3 is TGTGCCATCAGTGAGTCTACTTCGACAGGGCTGCCAAAACTGTTTTTT. Translating it yields CAISESTSTGLPKLFF.

J is TRBJ1-1 and V is TRBV19, with 9 bases that match TRBD1. CDR1 is LNHDA, CDR2 SQIVND, per germline (reference sequence). This CDR3 comprises 13 residues. Unmatched junction bases numbered 4, after V lost 9 bases and J lost 2 bases. CDR3 coding DNA: TGTGCCAGCGCGGGACAGGGAAACACTGAAGCTTTCTTT. This codes for CASAGQGNTEAFF.

The V call is TRBV15, the J call TRBJ2-3; possibly TRBD2 for D (6 bases). V was trimmed by 6 bases and J by 0 bases, leaving 16 bases between them. Germline V gene sequence: CDR1 LNHNV, CDR2 YYDKDF (reference sequence). The CDR3 covers 16 residues. CDR3 sequence (DNA): TGTGCCACCAGTCTCGTGCGGGGAAGTAGCACAGATACGCAGTATTTT. Protein: CATSLVRGSSTDTQYF.

The chain combines TRBV11-2 with TRBJ1-2; D is uncertain. Germline V gene sequence: CDR1 SGHAT, CDR2 FQNNGV. There are 15 residues in the CDR3. V shed 1 base and J shed 5 bases, with 14 bases lying between them. The CDR3 protein is CASSLGVRTEYGYTF. The CDR3 DNA sequence: TGTGCCAGCAGCTTAGGTGTGCGGACTGAATATGGCTACACCTTC.